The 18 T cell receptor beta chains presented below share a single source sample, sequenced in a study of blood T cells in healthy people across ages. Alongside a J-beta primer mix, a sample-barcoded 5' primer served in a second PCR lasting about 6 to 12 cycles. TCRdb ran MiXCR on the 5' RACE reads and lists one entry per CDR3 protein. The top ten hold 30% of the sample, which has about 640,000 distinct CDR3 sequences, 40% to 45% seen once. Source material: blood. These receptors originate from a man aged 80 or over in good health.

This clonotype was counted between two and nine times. The CDR3 coding sequence is TGTGCCAGTCGCATTGGGGCCTCCTACGAGCAGTACTTC. This codes for CASRIGASYEQYF. This chain links TRBV6-6 with TRBJ2-7; D perhaps matches TRBD1 (5 bases). Trimming shortened V by 9 bases and J by 0 bases, and 12 bases separated the two germline ends. The CDR3 loop spans 13 amino acids. Germline CDR1 and CDR2: MNHNY and SVGAGI (reference sequence).

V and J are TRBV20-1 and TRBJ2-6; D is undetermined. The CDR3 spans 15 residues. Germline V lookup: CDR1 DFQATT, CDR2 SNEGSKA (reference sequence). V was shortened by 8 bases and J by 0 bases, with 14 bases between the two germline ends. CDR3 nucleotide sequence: TGCAGTTCGAAATTACGGAGCTCTGGGGCCAACGTCCTGACTTTC. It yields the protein CSSKLRSSGANVLTF.

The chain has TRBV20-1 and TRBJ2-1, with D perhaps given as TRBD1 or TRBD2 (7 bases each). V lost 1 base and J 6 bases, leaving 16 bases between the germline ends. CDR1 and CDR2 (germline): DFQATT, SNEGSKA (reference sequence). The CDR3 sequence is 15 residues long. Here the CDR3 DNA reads TGCAGTGCTAGAGTCCCCAGGGGGGGGGTCAATGAGCAGTTCTTC. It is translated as CSARVPRGGVNEQFF.

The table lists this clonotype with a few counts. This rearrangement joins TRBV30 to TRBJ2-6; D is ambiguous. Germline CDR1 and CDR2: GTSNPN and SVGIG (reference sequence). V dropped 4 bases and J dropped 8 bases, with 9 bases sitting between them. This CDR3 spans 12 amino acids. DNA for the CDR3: TGTGCCTGGACACCGTTAACCAACGTCCTGACTTTC. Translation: CAWTPLTNVLTF.

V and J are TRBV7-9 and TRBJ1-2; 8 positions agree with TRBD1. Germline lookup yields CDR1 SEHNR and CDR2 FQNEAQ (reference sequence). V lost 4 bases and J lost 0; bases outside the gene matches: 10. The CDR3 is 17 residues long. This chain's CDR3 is CASSSGGTGTSNYGYTF. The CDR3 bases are TGTGCCAGCAGCTCTGGAGGGACAGGAACTTCTAACTATGGCTACACCTTC. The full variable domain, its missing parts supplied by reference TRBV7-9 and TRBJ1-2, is DTGVSQNPRHKITKRGQNVTFRCDPISEHNRLYWYRQTLGQGPEFLTYFQNEAQLEKSRLLSDRFSAERPKGSFSTLEIQRTEQGDSAMYLCASSSGGTGTSNYGYTFGSGTRLTVV.

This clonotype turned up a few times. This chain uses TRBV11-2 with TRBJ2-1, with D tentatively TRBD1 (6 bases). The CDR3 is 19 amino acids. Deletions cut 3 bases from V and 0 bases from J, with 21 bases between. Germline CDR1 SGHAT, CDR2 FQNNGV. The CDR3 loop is CASSFFETGIPSSYNEQFF. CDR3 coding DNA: TGTGCCAGCAGCTTTTTCGAGACAGGCATTCCGAGCTCCTACAATGAGCAGTTCTTC.

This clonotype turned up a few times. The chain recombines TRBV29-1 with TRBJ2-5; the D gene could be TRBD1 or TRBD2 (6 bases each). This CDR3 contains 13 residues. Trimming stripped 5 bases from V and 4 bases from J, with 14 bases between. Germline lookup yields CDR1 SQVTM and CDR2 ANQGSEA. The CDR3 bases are TGCAGCGTTTCGGATGGAGGGGGAGAGACCCAGTACTTC. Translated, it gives CSVSDGGGETQYF. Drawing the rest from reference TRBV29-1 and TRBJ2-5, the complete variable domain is SAVISQKPSRDICQRGTSLTIQCQVDSQVTMMFWYRQQPGQSLTLIATANQGSEATYESGFVIDKFPISRPNLTFSTLTVSNMSPEDSSIYLCSVSDGGGETQYFGPGTRLLVL.

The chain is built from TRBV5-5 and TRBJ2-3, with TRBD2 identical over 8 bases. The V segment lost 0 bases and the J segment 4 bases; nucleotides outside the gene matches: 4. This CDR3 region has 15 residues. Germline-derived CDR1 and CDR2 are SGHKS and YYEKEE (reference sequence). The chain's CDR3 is CASSLVRGVADTQYF. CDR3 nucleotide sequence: TGTGCCAGCAGCTTGGTGCGGGGGGTGGCAGATACGCAGTATTTT.

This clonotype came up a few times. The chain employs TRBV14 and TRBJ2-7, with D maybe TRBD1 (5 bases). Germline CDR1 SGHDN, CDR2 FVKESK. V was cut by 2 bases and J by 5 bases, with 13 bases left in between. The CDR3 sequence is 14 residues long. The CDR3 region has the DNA TGTGCCAGCAGCCAATTGCAGGGTCTGAACGAGCAGTACTTC. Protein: CASSQLQGLNEQYF. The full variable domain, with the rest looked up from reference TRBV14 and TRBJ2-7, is EAGVTQFPSHSVIEKGQTVTLRCDPISGHDNLYWYRRVMGKEIKFLLHFVKESKQDESGMPNNRFLAERTGGTYSTLKVQPAELEDSGVYFCASSQLQGLNEQYFGPGTRLTVT.

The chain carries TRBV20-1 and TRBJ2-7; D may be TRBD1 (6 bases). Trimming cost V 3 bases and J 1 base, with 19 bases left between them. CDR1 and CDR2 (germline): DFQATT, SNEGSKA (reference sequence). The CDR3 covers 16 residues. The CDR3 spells CSASSLNRALSYEQYF. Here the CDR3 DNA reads TGCAGTGCTAGCTCTCTAAACAGGGCCCTTTCCTACGAGCAGTACTTC.

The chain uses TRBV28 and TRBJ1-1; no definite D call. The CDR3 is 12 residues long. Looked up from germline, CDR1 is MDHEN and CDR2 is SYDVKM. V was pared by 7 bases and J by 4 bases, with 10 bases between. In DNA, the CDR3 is TGTGCCAGCACCCTCTGGGGCACTGAAGCTTTCTTT. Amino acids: CASTLWGTEAFF.

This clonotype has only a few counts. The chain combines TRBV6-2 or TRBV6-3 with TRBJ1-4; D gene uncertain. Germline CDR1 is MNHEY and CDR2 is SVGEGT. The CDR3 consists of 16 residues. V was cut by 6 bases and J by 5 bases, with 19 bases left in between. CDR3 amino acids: CASRETRIWKNEKLFF. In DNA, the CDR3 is TGTGCCAGCAGGGAGACGAGGATCTGGAAAAATGAAAAACTGTTTTTT.

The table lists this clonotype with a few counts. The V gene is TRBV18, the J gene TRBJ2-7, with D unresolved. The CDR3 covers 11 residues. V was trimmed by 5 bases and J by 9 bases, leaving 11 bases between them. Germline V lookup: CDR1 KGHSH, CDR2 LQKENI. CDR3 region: CASSSHTGQYF. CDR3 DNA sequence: TGTGCCAGCTCATCCCATACGGGGCAGTACTTC.

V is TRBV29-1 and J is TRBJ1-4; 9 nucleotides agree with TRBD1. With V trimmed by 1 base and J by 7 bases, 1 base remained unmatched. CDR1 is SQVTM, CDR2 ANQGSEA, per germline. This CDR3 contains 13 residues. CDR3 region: CSVEVGQGEKLFF. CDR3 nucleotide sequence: TGCAGCGTTGAAGTGGGACAGGGTGAAAAACTGTTTTTT. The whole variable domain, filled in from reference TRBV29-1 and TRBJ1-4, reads SAVISQKPSRDICQRGTSLTIQCQVDSQVTMMFWYRQQPGQSLTLIATANQGSEATYESGFVIDKFPISRPNLTFSTLTVSNMSPEDSSIYLCSVEVGQGEKLFFGSGTQLSVL.

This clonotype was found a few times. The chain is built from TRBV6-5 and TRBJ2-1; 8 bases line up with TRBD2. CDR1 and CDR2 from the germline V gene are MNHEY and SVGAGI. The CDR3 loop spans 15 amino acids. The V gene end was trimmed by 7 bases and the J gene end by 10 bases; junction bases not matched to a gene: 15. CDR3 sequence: CASKPVEREYKEQFF. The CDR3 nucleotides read TGTGCCAGCAAGCCCGTGGAGCGGGAGTATAAAGAGCAGTTCTTC.

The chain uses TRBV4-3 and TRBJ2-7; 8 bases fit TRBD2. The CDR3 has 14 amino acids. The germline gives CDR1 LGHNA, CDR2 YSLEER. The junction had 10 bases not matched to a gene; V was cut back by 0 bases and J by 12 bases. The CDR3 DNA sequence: TGCGCCAGCAGCCAAGAGCTGCGGGGGGAGACCCGGTACTTC. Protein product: CASSQELRGETRYF.

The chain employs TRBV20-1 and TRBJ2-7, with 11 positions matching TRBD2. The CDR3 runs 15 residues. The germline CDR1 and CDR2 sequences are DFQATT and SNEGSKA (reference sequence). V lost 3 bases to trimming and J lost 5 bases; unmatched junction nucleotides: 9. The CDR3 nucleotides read TGCAGTGCTAGCCCTACTAGCGGGAGAATCAACGAGCAGTACTTC. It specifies CSASPTSGRINEQYF.

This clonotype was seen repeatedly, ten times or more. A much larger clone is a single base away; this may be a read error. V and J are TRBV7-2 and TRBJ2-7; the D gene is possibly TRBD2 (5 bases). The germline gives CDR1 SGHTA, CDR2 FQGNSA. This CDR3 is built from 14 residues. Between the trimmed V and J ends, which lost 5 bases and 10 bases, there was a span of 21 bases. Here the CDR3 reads CASSAQATRDAQYF. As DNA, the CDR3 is TGTGCCAGCAGCGCCCAGGCCACCCGGGATGCCCAGTACTTC.